The next 20 T cell receptor beta chains were all read from a single sample in a study of blood T cell repertoires in COVID-19. Clones were sequenced by immunoSEQ multiplex PCR, and TCRdb holds only the in-frame ones, with some missing. The sample has about 59,000 clones, approximately 84% seen once. Source material: peripheral blood. These receptors came from a man older than 75 in a cohort sampled during active COVID-19.

V and J are TRBV11-2 and TRBJ2-3, with TRBD2 matching over 11 bases. With 3 bases clipped from V and 2 bases from J, the junction kept 7 bases outside the gene matches. Per germline, CDR1 SGHAT and CDR2 FQNNGV. CDR3 length: 17 residues. This chain's CDR3 is CASSFSGTSGITDTQYF. Written as DNA, the CDR3 is TGTGCCAGCAGCTTTTCCGGGACTAGCGGAATCACAGATACGCAGTATTTT.

The CDR3 DNA is TGCGCCAGCAGCCGCGCGGGGACTAGTGCGAATGAGCAGTTCTTC. Its translation is CASSRAGTSANEQFF. The chain combines TRBV5-1 with TRBJ2-1; 8 nucleotides line up with TRBD2. The V segment lost 4 bases and the J segment 7 bases; nucleotides outside the gene matches: 10. This CDR3 contains 15 residues. CDR1 is SGHRS, CDR2 YFSETQ, per germline.

The chain couples TRBV7-9 to TRBJ2-5; 11 bases are shared with TRBD1. J gave up 5 bases and V 5 bases, and 7 bases lay outside the gene matches. CDR3 size: 15 residues. The germline CDR1 and CDR2 sequences are SEHNR and FQNEAQ (reference sequence). CDR3 DNA: TGTGCCAGCAGCACAGGACAGGGGGCATTGGAGACCCAGTACTTC. Amino acids: CASSTGQGALETQYF.

This sequence joins TRBV6-5 and TRBJ1-6, with 9 bases that match TRBD1. There are 14 residues in the CDR3. Germline V gene lookup returns CDR1 MNHEY and CDR2 SVGAGI. Trimming took 6 bases from V and 7 from J; bases not matched to a gene: 4. CDR3 sequence: CASSLGQGNSPLHF. CDR3 DNA: TGTGCCAGCAGCCTGGGACAGGGAAATTCACCCCTCCACTTT.

V usage is TRBV19 and J usage is TRBJ2-3, with 8 nucleotides matching TRBD2. After removal of 5 bases from V and 4 bases from J, the junction contained 8 bases not matched to a gene. Germline CDR1 LNHDA, CDR2 SQIVND (reference sequence). The CDR3 consists of 15 residues. CDR3 in DNA: TGTGCCAGTAGTCGAGTAGCGGGGACCCCAGATACGCAGTATTTT. It encodes CASSRVAGTPDTQYF.

CDR3 region: CASSLVMNTEAFF. In DNA, the CDR3 is TGTGCCAGCAGTTTAGTTATGAACACTGAAGCTTTCTTT. The chain links TRBV12-3 or TRBV12-4 to TRBJ1-1; D not resolved. V lost 1 base, J lost 0 bases, and 3 bases lay in between. The CDR3 has 13 residues.

This chain links TRBV19 with TRBJ1-4, with 7 bases lining up with TRBD1. CDR3 size: 14 residues. Per germline, CDR1 LNHDA and CDR2 SQIVND (reference sequence). The V gene end was trimmed by 1 base and the J gene end by 8 bases; junction bases not matched to a gene: 4. The CDR3 DNA follows: TGTGCCAGTAGTATAGGACAGGGTCGAGAAAAACTGTTTTTT. Translation: CASSIGQGREKLFF.

The chain is built from TRBV25-1 and TRBJ1-1; TRBD1 might be the D (5 bases). Germline V gene data show CDR1 as MGHDK and CDR2 as SYGVNS. The CDR3 totals 12 residues. Trimming pared 3 bases from V and 11 bases from J, leaving 13 bases between. The CDR3 protein is CASSEGKGYAFF. For the CDR3, the DNA is TGTGCCAGCAGTGAGGGGAAGGGGTATGCTTTCTTT.

The gene calls are TRBV4-3 and TRBJ2-7; a weak D match, TRBD1 (7 bases). From germline, CDR1 is LGHNA and CDR2 YSLEER. The CDR3 has 16 residues. V was clipped by 3 bases and J by 6 bases, with 21 bases between them. CDR3 DNA: TGCGCCAGCAGCCAGAGCGGGCTCGGAGGGGGCTCCGAGCAGTACTTC. Translated, it gives CASSQSGLGGGSEQYF.

The rearrangement joins TRBV4-3 to TRBJ2-4; maybe TRBD2 (6 bases). The CDR3 loop spans 13 amino acids. Trimming stripped 3 bases from V and 5 bases from J, with 8 bases between. Germline loops: CDR1 LGHNA, CDR2 YSLEER. CDR3 nucleotides: TGCGCCAGCAGCCAGGCGGGACAAAACATTCAGTACTTC. Amino acid sequence: CASSQAGQNIQYF.

The CDR3 region is CAIRGTGVGNTIYF. DNA for the CDR3: TGTGCCATCAGGGGGACAGGGGTCGGAAACACCATATATTTT. The genes are TRBV10-3 and TRBJ1-3; 10 bases map to TRBD1. The length of the CDR3 is 14 residues. V shed 6 bases and J 4 bases; nucleotides not matched to a gene: 3. In germline, CDR1 is ENHRY, CDR2 SYGVKD.

This clone was seen only a few times. The rearrangement uses TRBV6-5 and TRBJ1-1, with D unresolved. V lost 2 bases, J lost 0 bases, and 7 bases lay in between. Germline V gene sequence: CDR1 MNHEY, CDR2 SVGAGI. The CDR3 runs 14 residues. The CDR3 region has the DNA TGTGCCAGCAGTTACCAACTAATGAACACTGAAGCTTTCTTT. Translated, it gives CASSYQLMNTEAFF.

The CDR3 reads CASSLDGTSRYNEQFF. For the CDR3, the DNA is TGCGCCAGCAGCTTGGACGGGACTAGCCGTTACAATGAGCAGTTCTTC. The J gene is TRBJ2-1, the V gene TRBV5-1, with 9 bases matching TRBD2. The CDR3 contains 16 residues. CDR1 and CDR2 (germline): SGHRS, YFSETQ. V lost 0 bases and J lost 4; bases outside the gene matches: 5.

The chain links TRBV19 to TRBJ2-7; D might be TRBD2 (5 bases). V lost 3 bases to trimming and J lost 3 bases, with 9 bases between them. Per the germline V gene, CDR1 is LNHDA and CDR2 is SQIVND (reference sequence). The CDR3 is 13 amino acids. This CDR3 is CASSIGGFYEQYF. CDR3 DNA sequence: TGTGCCAGTAGTATCGGAGGATTCTACGAGCAGTACTTC.

The chain recombines TRBV19 with TRBJ2-1, with 12 bases identical to TRBD2. The germline V gene has CDR1 LNHDA and CDR2 SQIVND (reference sequence). V lost 3 bases, J lost 9 bases, and 6 bases stayed unmatched. The CDR3 sequence is 15 residues long. In DNA, the CDR3 is TGTGCCAGTAGTATCCTAGCGGGGGGGTCTCGTGAGCAGTTCTTC. Amino acid sequence: CASSILAGGSREQFF.

J is TRBJ2-7 and V is TRBV29-1; 7 bases agree with TRBD1. Per germline, CDR1 SQVTM and CDR2 ANQGSEA. This CDR3 comprises 13 residues. The J segment lost 1 base and the V segment lost 6 bases, leaving 6 bases of the junction unmatched. CDR3 DNA sequence: TGCAGCGTCTTGCCGGGACAGTCCTACGAGCAGTACTTC. It codes for CSVLPGQSYEQYF.

The chain is built from TRBV6-1 and TRBJ1-2; D possibly corresponds to TRBD1 (5 bases). The germline gives CDR1 MNHNS, CDR2 SASEGT. This CDR3 contains 13 residues. Trimming left V 3 bases short and J 2 bases short, with 7 bases between. Here the CDR3 DNA reads TGTGCCAGCAGTGATTCAGGGAACTATGGCTACACCTTC. This sequence encodes CASSDSGNYGYTF.

The J gene is TRBJ1-6, the V gene TRBV9; 9 positions agree with TRBD1. The V segment lost 4 bases and the J segment 10 bases; nucleotides outside the gene matches: 6. Germline-derived CDR1 and CDR2 are SGDLS and YYNGEE. The CDR3 length is 14 residues. In nucleotides, the CDR3 is TGTGCCAGCAGCCCTTTGACAGGGGGGTCACCCCTCCACTTT. This encodes CASSPLTGGSPLHF.

The chain employs TRBV6-6 and TRBJ2-7; perhaps TRBD2 as D (5 bases). V lost 9 bases, J lost 7 bases, and 13 bases lay in between. CDR1 and CDR2 (germline): MNHNY, SVGAGI (reference sequence). This CDR3 contains 11 residues. The CDR3 region is CASGPSGEQYF. In DNA, the CDR3 is TGTGCCAGTGGACCCTCGGGGGAGCAGTACTTC.

The DNA of the CDR3 is TGCGGGGGAGGTGACCAAGAGACCCAGTACTTC. As protein: CGGGDQETQYF. The chain is built from TRBV20-1 and TRBJ2-5, with TRBD2 as a possible D gene (6 bases). This CDR3 has 11 amino acids. Germline V gene data show CDR1 as DFQATT and CDR2 as SNEGSKA (reference sequence).